The rows below give T cell receptor beta chains drawn from one sample of a study of neurological immune-mediated disorders. TCRdb independently ran MiXCR on the 5' RACE reads; one entry per CDR3 protein. The table records some 79,000 distinct CDR3 sequences, less than 15% of them present only once. Sequencing was performed on PBMCs. These receptors all stem from a woman in her fifties or sixties in good health. CDR3s include the opening cysteine and the closing phenylalanine or tryptophan. A D gene is named only where the DNA matches it firmly. Clone size appears in some rows only: once, few, many, or a class for an expanded clone.

>TRBV29-1|.|many|TRBJ1-1
TGCAGAGGTGACGGGAACACTGAAGCTTTCTTT
CRGDGNTEAFF
>TRBV7-2|.|many|TRBJ2-7
TGTGCCAGCAGCTTAGTGGGCGGGGCCCCCTACGAGCAGTACTTC
CASSLVGGAPYEQYF
>TRBV9|TRBD2|many|TRBJ2-2
TGTGCCAGCAGCGCCGGACTAGCGGGAAAGGCTGGCACCGGGGAGCTGTTTTTT
CASSAGLAGKAGTGELFF
>TRBV5-1|TRBD2|many|TRBJ2-7
TGCGCCAGCAGCTTCGGTCTCGCGGGAGAGCTCGAGCAGTACTTC
CASSFGLAGELEQYF
>TRBV20-1|.|many|TRBJ2-7
TGCAGTGCTAGAGGGGCGATGGGGTCCTACGAGCAGTACTTC
CSARGAMGSYEQYF
>TRBV19|.|many|TRBJ2-2
TGTGCCAGTAGTATCCGAGGGACAATCACCGGGGAGCTGTTTTTT
CASSIRGTITGELFF
>TRBV12-3/TRBV12-4|TRBD2|few|TRBJ2-2
TGTGCCAGCAACCGATTAGCGGGAGGAGCCGGGGAGCTGTTTTTT
CASNRLAGGAGELFF
>TRBV18|.|.|TRBJ1-5
TGTGCCAGCCCACCGGTCAGGGGCGGCAATCAGCCCCAGCATTTT
CASPPVRGGNQPQHF
>TRBV5-1|.|many|TRBJ2-3
TGCGCCAGCAGCTCTCAGGGGGGGCCAGATACGCAGTATTTT
CASSSQGGPDTQYF
>TRBV12-3/TRBV12-4|.|many|TRBJ1-5
TGTGCCAGCAGACTCCACCCTTCAATAAGGACCCGGCCCCAGCATTTT
CASRLHPSIRTRPQHF
>TRBV5-6|.|many|TRBJ2-1
TGTGCCAGCAGCTTGGTGGGACGTGAAAAGGATGAGCAGTTCTTC
CASSLVGREKDEQFF
>TRBV20-1|.|.|TRBJ2-7
TGCAGTACACATCAGTGGGGAGTAGGCGAGCAGTACTTC
CSTHQWGVGEQYF
>TRBV14|.|many|TRBJ2-7
TGTGCCAGCAGCCAAGACGAGGTACCTCCGTACTTC
CASSQDEVPPYF
>TRBV15|.|few|TRBJ1-2
TGTGCCACCAGCAGAGAGAACAGGCCCTCTAACTATGGCTACACCTTC
CATSRENRPSNYGYTF
>TRBV12-3/TRBV12-4|TRBD1|many|TRBJ1-2
TGTGCCAGCAGAAAAAGTGGGACAGATCATGGCTACACCTTC
CASRKSGTDHGYTF
>TRBV5-1|.|many|TRBJ2-1
TGCGCCAGCAGCTTGGTTGAAAACCACGATGAGCAGTTCTTC
CASSLVENHDEQFF
>TRBV6-1|.|many|TRBJ1-4
TGTGCCAGCAGTGAACGGTGGTTACTAGCCCTTGAAAAACTGTTTTTT
CASSERWLLALEKLFF
>TRBV29-1|.|many|TRBJ2-1
TGCAGCGGGTGCGAGAGCTCCTACAATGAGCAGTTCTTC
CSGCESSYNEQFF
>TRBV28|.|many|TRBJ2-3
TGTGCCAGCAGCTTTAGGGGTAGCGGATACACAGATACGCAGTATTTT
CASSFRGSGYTDTQYF
>TRBV20-1|.|many|TRBJ2-5
TGCAGTGCTAGGTGGAGGGAAGAGACCCAGTACTTC
CSARWREETQYF
>TRBV3-1|TRBD1|many|TRBJ2-7
TGTGCCAGCAGCGGACAGGGGGACAACTACGAGCAGTACTTC
CASSGQGDNYEQYF
>TRBV28|.|many|TRBJ2-7
TGTGCCAGCAGTTTATGGGCAGATACCTACGAGCAGTACTTC
CASSLWADTYEQYF
>TRBV7-9|.|many|TRBJ2-1
TGTGCCAGCAACAAGGTTGCAGGGAAAAATGAGCAGTTCTTC
CASNKVAGKNEQFF
>TRBV6-5|.|many|TRBJ1-5
TGTGCCAGCAGTTACTCAGGGGGTAATCAGCCCCAGCATTTT
CASSYSGGNQPQHF
>TRBV6-5|.|many|TRBJ2-3
TGTGCCAGCAGTTACTCGATTCGGCCCACAGATACGCAGTATTTT
CASSYSIRPTDTQYF
>TRBV5-1|.|many|TRBJ1-1
TGCGCCAGCAGCTTGGATGCGAACACTGAAGCTTTCTTT
CASSLDANTEAFF
>TRBV9|.|many|TRBJ1-3
TGTGCCAGCAGCGTAGAGCGGGGGATGGTCCCGTCGCCGGGAAACACCATATATTTT
CASSVERGMVPSPGNTIYF
>TRBV6-5|.|many|TRBJ1-5
TGTGCCAGCAGTTACGGGGGCAGCAATCAGCCCCAGCATTTT
CASSYGGSNQPQHF
>TRBV11-1|.|many|TRBJ1-1
TGTGCCAGCAGCTCGCGACAGTGGGGCACTGAAGCTTTCTTT
CASSSRQWGTEAFF
>TRBV5-1|.|many|TRBJ1-2
TGCGCCAGCAGGGGGGTCAACTATGGCTACACCTTC
CASRGVNYGYTF
>TRBV20-1|.|many|TRBJ2-3
TGCAGTGCTGGAGGGGGAGGGAGCAGCACAGATACGCAGTATTTT
CSAGGGGSSTDTQYF
>TRBV6-5|.|many|TRBJ1-5
TGTGCCAGCAGCGATACAGGGCACAATCAGCCCCAGCATTTT
CASSDTGHNQPQHF
>TRBV20-1|TRBD2|many|TRBJ2-3
TGCAGTGCTTCGGGACTAGCGGGGGGCATCACTAGCACAGATACGCAGTATTTT
CSASGLAGGITSTDTQYF
>TRBV6-5|.|many|TRBJ2-7
TGTGCCAGCAGTTACAGGGGCGGGGACAGCGACCCATACGAGCAGTACTTC
CASSYRGGDSDPYEQYF
>TRBV28|.|many|TRBJ2-5
TGTGCCAGCAGTCCCTCGGGTCGTCCATCGACCCAGTACTTC
CASSPSGRPSTQYF
>TRBV29-1|TRBD1|many|TRBJ2-1
TGCAGCGTCACAGGGGTTAGGAGGAGCAATGAGCAGTTCTTC
CSVTGVRRSNEQFF
>TRBV5-1|TRBD1|many|TRBJ2-3
TGCGCCAGCAGTTGGGACAGATACACAGATACGCAGTATTTT
CASSWDRYTDTQYF
>TRBV12-3/TRBV12-4|.|many|TRBJ1-1
TGTGCCAGCAGTTTTAGGGGTCCTGAAGCTTTCTTT
CASSFRGPEAFF
>TRBV5-1|.|many|TRBJ2-5
TGCGCCAGCAGCTTGGACCCGGGGGGCAGAGAGACCCAGTACTTC
CASSLDPGGRETQYF
>TRBV27|.|many|TRBJ1-1
TGTGCCAGCAGTCCCAACTTGAACACTGAAGCTTTCTTT
CASSPNLNTEAFF
>TRBV7-9|TRBD2|.|TRBJ2-1
TGTGCCAGCAGCTTAACGGGAGGAGTGAATGAGCAGTTCTTC
CASSLTGGVNEQFF
>TRBV7-2|TRBD1|many|TRBJ2-7
TGTGCCAGCAGCTTAGGGTATTCGGGACAGGGGTACGAGCAGTACTTC
CASSLGYSGQGYEQYF
>TRBV5-5|.|many|TRBJ1-5
TGTGCCAGCAGCTTGTCACAGGGCAATCAGCCCCAGCATTTT
CASSLSQGNQPQHF
>TRBV7-2|TRBD2|many|TRBJ2-7
TGTGCCAGCAGCCCTGTTCCGGGGGGGCCCTACGAGCAGTACTTC
CASSPVPGGPYEQYF
>TRBV20-1|.|many|TRBJ2-5
TGCAGTGCATTGAGCGAGGGGGAGACCCAGTACTTC
CSALSEGETQYF